Listed below are T cell receptor beta chains from one sample, sequenced in a study of T cells after yellow fever vaccination. TCRdb itself ran the 5' RACE reads through MiXCR, one entry per CDR3 protein. The sample has 350,000 to 450,000 distinct CDR3 sequences, 6.2% seen once. Sequencing was performed on PBMCs, taken 5 days after the yellow fever booster vaccination. The receptors were sampled from a man aged 25 to 45 who received the YFV17D yellow fever vaccine. Both conserved end residues are part of each CDR3. Each record gives: J gene, clone size, V gene, D gene, CDR3 protein, CDR3 DNA. A D gene is named only where the DNA matches it firmly. Clone size, where shown, is once, few, many, or a class for clones that have expanded.

>TRBJ1-3|many|TRBV12-3/TRBV12-4|-
CASSLRHSGNTIYF
TGTGCCAGCAGTTTACGGCATTCTGGAAACACCATATATTTT
>TRBJ2-7|-|TRBV7-2|TRBD2
CASSQSGSPNYEQYF
TGTGCCAGCAGCCAAAGCGGGAGCCCAAACTACGAGCAGTACTTC
>TRBJ2-5|-|TRBV15|TRBD2
CATSRGLAGDGSWETQYF
TGTGCCACCAGCCGGGGACTAGCGGGAGACGGGTCATGGGAGACCCAGTACTTC
>TRBJ2-7|many|TRBV20-1|TRBD2
CSARAMTSGTYEQYF
TGCAGTGCTAGAGCCATGACTAGCGGTACCTACGAGCAGTACTTC
>TRBJ2-4|many|TRBV12-3/TRBV12-4|TRBD2
CASTQTGREGEFQYF
TGTGCCAGCACCCAGACCGGGCGGGAGGGCGAATTTCAGTACTTC
>TRBJ2-1|few|TRBV7-2|TRBD1
CASSLERTGGSYNEQFF
TGTGCCAGCAGCTTGGAAAGGACAGGGGGCTCCTACAATGAGCAGTTCTTC
>TRBJ1-2|few|TRBV29-1|TRBD1
CSVGTGTAGYTF
TGCAGCGTCGGGACAGGGACGGCTGGCTACACCTTC
>TRBJ2-1|many|TRBV11-3|-
CASSLETSLYNEQFF
TGTGCCAGCAGCTTGGAAACTAGCTTATACAATGAGCAGTTCTTC
>TRBJ1-1|many|TRBV18|TRBD1
CASSPPAGGGGGTEAFF
TGTGCCAGCTCACCACCCGCAGGGGGCGGTGGGGGTACTGAAGCTTTCTTT
>TRBJ2-7|many|TRBV9|-
CASSGKQGEQYF
TGTGCCAGCAGCGGGAAACAGGGCGAGCAGTACTTC
>TRBJ2-1|many|TRBV6-1|-
CASTLIRGSYNEQFF
TGTGCCAGCACCCTGATACGGGGGTCCTACAATGAGCAGTTCTTC
>TRBJ2-1|-|TRBV20-1|TRBD2
CSARDLRNEREAHEQFF
TGCAGTGCTAGAGACCTCAGGAATGAGCGGGAGGCGCATGAGCAGTTCTTC
>TRBJ2-5|few|TRBV3-1|-
CASSEYATTVYQETQYF
TGTGCCAGCAGCGAATATGCGACGACGGTGTACCAAGAGACCCAGTACTTC
>TRBJ2-7|-|TRBV6-5|TRBD2
CASSKGLAEQYF
TGTGCCAGCAGTAAGGGACTAGCGGAGCAGTACTTC
>TRBJ2-3|many|TRBV4-1|TRBD1
CASSQAGPGTGTQYF
TGCGCCAGCAGCCAAGCAGGGCCGGGGACAGGGACGCAGTATTTT
>TRBJ2-5|-|TRBV9|TRBD2
CASSVSGLAGGLETQYF
TGTGCCAGCAGCGTTTCAGGACTAGCGGGAGGTCTTGAGACCCAGTACTTC
>TRBJ2-4|few|TRBV7-6|-
CASSYSGSGGGIQYF
TGTGCCAGCAGTTACTCCGGGTCCGGAGGGGGCATTCAGTACTTC
>TRBJ2-1|many|TRBV30|-
CAWDIQNDEQFF
TGTGCCTGGGATATTCAAAACGATGAGCAGTTCTTC
>TRBJ2-1|-|TRBV4-1|-
CASSQVRTPGDEQFF
TGCGCCAGCAGCCAAGTCAGGACCCCTGGGGATGAGCAGTTCTTC
>TRBJ2-1|-|TRBV20-1|-
CSAKSGPLTGSNEQFF
TGCAGTGCCAAGAGCGGGCCGCTGACAGGCTCCAATGAGCAGTTCTTC
>TRBJ2-2|many|TRBV5-1|TRBD2
CASSFVIAGTGELFF
TGCGCCAGCAGCTTTGTGATAGCGGGAACCGGGGAGCTGTTTTTT
>TRBJ2-2|many|TRBV29-1|-
CSSIGNTGELFF
TGCTCGTCGATCGGGAACACCGGGGAGCTGTTTTTT
>TRBJ1-2|many|TRBV28|TRBD1
CASNPRDSLGGYTF
TGTGCCAGTAACCCCCGGGACAGCCTAGGTGGCTACACCTTC
>TRBJ2-7|few|TRBV28|TRBD2
CASSTKRGPSYEQYF
TGTGCCAGCAGTACCAAGCGGGGCCCCTCCTACGAGCAGTACTTC
>TRBJ2-1|many|TRBV6-1|TRBD2
CASSGLAGPSYNEQFF
TGTGCCAGCAGCGGACTAGCGGGCCCCTCCTACAATGAGCAGTTCTTC
>TRBJ2-2|few|TRBV27|-
CASSWTEAANTGELFF
TGTGCCAGCAGTTGGACGGAGGCGGCGAACACCGGGGAGCTGTTTTTT
>TRBJ2-7|few|TRBV21-1|-
CASSKVLLAGANYEQYF
TGTGCCAGCAGCAAAGTATTACTAGCGGGAGCAAATTACGAGCAGTACTTC
>TRBJ2-5|few|TRBV14|-
CASSHGIWGLAPKETQYF
TGTGCCAGCAGCCATGGGATCTGGGGACTGGCCCCCAAAGAGACCCAGTACTTC
>TRBJ2-3|-|TRBV24-1|-
CATSGLPSGFRTQYF
TGTGCCACCAGTGGGCTGCCCTCAGGGTTTCGTACGCAGTATTTT
>TRBJ2-3|-|TRBV7-8|-
CASSAIAVHNADTQYF
TGTGCCAGCAGCGCCATAGCGGTGCATAACGCAGATACGCAGTATTTT
>TRBJ2-5|few|TRBV25-1|TRBD1
CASSGTGAGETQYF
TGTGCCAGCAGTGGCACAGGGGCCGGGGAGACCCAGTACTTC
>TRBJ2-7|few|TRBV3-1|TRBD2
CASSSPTSGRPYEQYF
TGTGCCAGCAGCTCACCGACTAGCGGGAGGCCCTACGAGCAGTACTTC
>TRBJ1-2|-|TRBV6-1|-
CASTRNPQDGYTF
TGTGCCAGCACCCGGAATCCGCAGGATGGCTACACCTTC
>TRBJ1-4|-|TRBV2|-
CASSVRGGEKLFF
TGTGCCAGCAGTGTCCGGGGGGGTGAAAAACTGTTTTTT
>TRBJ2-7|-|TRBV6-1|-
CASSENRAYEQYF
TGTGCCAGTTCTGAGAACAGAGCCTACGAGCAGTACTTC
>TRBJ2-3|many|TRBV11-2|-
CASSLGGRTRVLGDTQYF
TGTGCCAGCAGCTTAGGGGGGCGGACTAGGGTACTAGGGGATACGCAGTATTTT
>TRBJ2-1|many|TRBV20-1|-
CSAHPGARNEQFF
TGCAGTGCCCACCCCGGCGCGAGGAATGAGCAGTTCTTC
>TRBJ2-1|-|TRBV6-1|-
CATNRRALANEQFF
TGTGCCACCAACCGCCGGGCCCTGGCCAATGAGCAGTTCTTC
>TRBJ2-7|-|TRBV20-1|-
CSARQVTYEQYF
TGCAGTGCTAGGCAGGTTACGTACGAGCAGTACTTC
>TRBJ2-1|few|TRBV4-2|-
CASSLSTGTSSYNEQFF
TGTGCCAGCAGCCTCTCAACGGGGACGAGCTCCTACAATGAGCAGTTCTTC
>TRBJ1-3|many|TRBV25-1|-
CASSEVGSGNTIYF
TGTGCCAGCAGTGAAGTGGGCTCTGGAAACACCATATATTTT
>TRBJ2-7|-|TRBV7-2|-
CASSPNGVSYEQYF
TGTGCCAGCAGCCCAAACGGGGTATCTTACGAGCAGTACTTC
>TRBJ2-5|many|TRBV6-5|TRBD2
CASSYALAGVRETQYF
TGTGCCAGCAGCTACGCGCTAGCGGGAGTCCGTGAGACCCAGTACTTC
>TRBJ1-1|-|TRBV18|-
CASSPREGRTEAFF
TGTGCCAGCTCACCTAGGGAGGGGCGGACTGAAGCTTTCTTT
>TRBJ2-1|-|TRBV12-3/TRBV12-4|-
CASSLLYRKYDNEQFF
TGTGCCAGCAGTTTACTGTACAGGAAGTATGACAATGAGCAGTTCTTC
>TRBJ1-4|-|TRBV10-2|-
CASSETGQLFF
TGCGCCAGCAGTGAGACCGGACAACTGTTTTTT
>TRBJ1-3|-|TRBV12-3/TRBV12-4|-
CASRPTNSGNTIYF
TGTGCCAGCAGACCTACTAACTCTGGAAACACCATATATTTT
>TRBJ2-7|many|TRBV5-5|TRBD2
CASSLALAAYEQYF
TGTGCCAGCAGCTTGGCACTAGCGGCCTACGAGCAGTACTTC
>TRBJ1-4|few|TRBV5-1|-
CASSFSGVNEKLFF
TGCGCCAGCAGCTTTTCAGGGGTGAATGAAAAACTGTTTTTT
>TRBJ2-7|few|TRBV20-1|-
CSARRTVDEQYF
TGCAGTGCCCGTCGGACCGTGGACGAGCAGTACTTC
>TRBJ2-1|many|TRBV7-3|TRBD2
CASSLSGLAGDEQFF
TGTGCCAGCAGCTTATCGGGACTAGCGGGAGATGAGCAGTTCTTC
>TRBJ2-5|few|TRBV7-2|TRBD2
CASSPTSGHTETQYF
TGTGCCAGCAGTCCTACTAGCGGTCATACAGAGACCCAGTACTTC